Listed below are T cell receptor beta chains from one sample, sequenced in a study of blood T cell repertoires in COVID-19. Produced via immunoSEQ multiplex PCR; TCRdb's table is partial and in-frame only. Found here are fewer than 250,000 clones, roughly 85% of them singletons; the top ten hold around 0.98%. Sequencing was performed on peripheral blood. The receptors stem from a man aged 40-49 years with acute or convalescent COVID-19. CDR3s include the opening cysteine and the closing phenylalanine or tryptophan. Each record gives: D gene, J gene, V gene, clone size, CDR3 protein, CDR3 DNA. The D gene is left open where the match is weak. The listing skips clone size in some rows; elsewhere it reads once, few, many or a size class.

>NA|TRBJ2-7|TRBV7-2|NA
CASSLARGRGDEQYF
TGTGCCAGCAGCTTAGCGCGAGGCAGGGGGGACGAGCAGTACTTC
>TRBD1|TRBJ2-7|TRBV7-8|once
CASSLGQGVYEQYF
TGTGCCAGCAGCTTAGGGCAGGGGGTTTACGAGCAGTACTTC
>NA|TRBJ2-1|TRBV28|NA
CASHTSGGEQFF
TGTGCCAGCCACACCTCCGGAGGGGAGCAGTTCTTC
>NA|TRBJ1-6|TRBV4-2|NA
CASSQDLQNSPLHF
TGTGCCAGCAGCCAAGATCTCCAGAATTCACCCCTCCACTTT
>NA|TRBJ2-5|TRBV5-5|NA
CASSLQGRRETQYF
TGTGCCAGCAGCTTGCAGGGGCGCCGGGAGACCCAGTACTTC
>NA|TRBJ1-1|TRBV5-6|NA
CASSETGTGPTEAFF
TGTGCCAGCAGTGAAACAGGGACCGGCCCCACTGAAGCTTTCTTT
>NA|TRBJ2-7|TRBV7-6|once
CASSQRDSYSEQYF
TGTGCCAGCAGCCAACGGGACTCTTATTCGGAGCAGTACTTC
>NA|TRBJ2-4|TRBV3-1/TRBV3-2|NA
CASSQGTGQGRYF
TGTGCCAGCAGCCAAGGAACCGGACAAGGCCGGTACTTC
>TRBD2|TRBJ2-1|TRBV7-8|NA
CASSLGLAGGRFYNEQFF
TGTGCCAGCAGCTTGGGACTAGCGGGGGGGCGGTTCTACAATGAGCAGTTCTTC
>NA|TRBJ1-5|TRBV6-5|NA
CASSYGGDNQPQHF
TGTGCCAGCAGTTACGGAGGGGACAATCAGCCCCAGCATTTT
>NA|TRBJ2-1|TRBV2|NA
CASSLQNQGNEQFF
TGTGCCAGCAGTTTACAGAACCAGGGGAATGAGCAGTTCTTC
>TRBD1|TRBJ1-2|TRBV30|NA
CAWMIWGTGNGYTF
TGTGCCTGGATGATTTGGGGGACAGGGAATGGCTACACCTTC
>NA|TRBJ2-5|TRBV5-4|NA
CASSFGLRGGQETQYF
TGTGCCAGCAGCTTCGGCCTCAGGGGAGGGCAAGAGACCCAGTACTTC
>NA|TRBJ1-3|TRBV19|NA
CASRDTPYSGNTIYF
TGTGCCAGTAGGGACACGCCTTACTCTGGAAACACCATATATTTT
>NA|TRBJ2-6|TRBV30|NA
CAWSVYGANVLTF
TGTGCCTGGAGTGTATATGGGGCCAACGTCCTGACTTTC
>TRBD2|TRBJ2-5|TRBV5-1|NA
CASSFVWEGTETQYF
TGCGCCAGCAGCTTCGTCTGGGAGGGTACGGAGACCCAGTACTTC
>NA|TRBJ1-4|TRBV7-9|NA
CASSLGFDSPGVEKLFF
TGTGCCAGCAGCTTAGGTTTTGACTCCCCAGGGGTTGAAAAACTGTTTTTT
>NA|TRBJ2-1|TRBV7-3|NA
CASSSPALEEQFF
TGTGCCAGCAGCTCCCCTGCCCTAGAAGAGCAGTTCTTC
>TRBD2|TRBJ2-1|TRBV2|NA
CASKGLAGVGEQFF
TGTGCCAGCAAGGGACTAGCGGGGGTAGGGGAGCAGTTCTTC
>NA|TRBJ1-4|TRBV19|NA
CASSIGQDHSTNEKLFF
TGTGCCAGTAGTATAGGACAGGACCATTCAACTAATGAAAAACTGTTTTTT
>NA|TRBJ2-2|TRBV6-5|NA
CASRQGNTGELFF
TGTGCCAGCAGACAGGGAAACACCGGGGAGCTGTTTTTT
>TRBD1|TRBJ1-2|TRBV7-3|NA
CASSPDRNYGYTF
TGTGCCAGCAGCCCGGACAGGAACTATGGCTACACCTTC
>NA|TRBJ2-3|TRBV11-3|NA
CASSFGGPGDTQYF
TGTGCCAGCAGCTTCGGGGGGCCAGGGGATACGCAGTATTTT
>NA|TRBJ2-3|TRBV12-3/TRBV12-4|NA
CASRAHTDTQYF
TGTGCCAGCAGGGCTCACACAGATACGCAGTATTTT
>TRBD2|TRBJ2-7|TRBV11-3|NA
CASSPGRGASYEQYF
TGTGCCAGCAGTCCCGGGCGGGGGGCGTCCTACGAGCAGTACTTC
>TRBD2|TRBJ2-2|TRBV5-1|NA
CASSLGPSSGGNTGELFF
TGCGCCAGCAGCTTGGGGCCGTCTAGCGGGGGGAACACCGGGGAGCTGTTTTTT
>TRBD1|TRBJ1-1|TRBV2|NA
CASKRGLDTEAFF
TGTGCCAGCAAAAGGGGGCTAGACACTGAAGCTTTCTTT
>TRBD1|TRBJ1-2|TRBV7-2|NA
CASSLEGTAHYGYTF
TGTGCCAGCAGCTTAGAAGGGACAGCACACTATGGCTACACCTTC
>NA|TRBJ2-7|TRBV28|NA
CASSFLSGDEQYF
TGTGCCAGCAGTTTCCTATCAGGGGATGAGCAGTACTTC
>NA|TRBJ1-1|TRBV30|NA
CAWETGVGTEAFF
TGTGCCTGGGAAACAGGAGTAGGCACTGAAGCTTTCTTT
>NA|TRBJ2-2|TRBV5-4|once
CASSFTSIGTGELFF
TGTGCCAGCAGCTTTACTAGTATCGGCACCGGGGAGCTGTTTTTT